This TCR beta chain was sequenced for a study of T cells in Graves' hyperthyroidism and ophthalmopathy. Study-level results: Most thyroid clonotypes expanded above 0.001 were also detected in blood.

Germline V gene sequence: CDR1 KGHSH, CDR2 LQKENI. This CDR3 is built from 16 residues. Trimming shortened V by 2 bases and J by 3 bases, and 14 bases separated the two germline ends. This clonotype appeared many times. The antigen is not known. RNA transcripts served as the template for amplifying TCR beta CDR3 regions. HTBI primers were used for first-round RT-PCR of the TCR CDR3. TCRdb reprocessed the multiplex PCR reads with MiXCR, giving one entry per CDR3 protein. The sample contains approximately 400,000 distinct CDR3 sequences, approximately 19% of which appear only once. The chain combines TRBV18 with TRBJ1-3; no clear D gene. The sequencing input was blood. This receptor was obtained from a young woman with Graves' hyperthyroidism. Written as DNA, the CDR3 is TGTGCCAGCTCACCATATTATTTTACAGATGGAAACACCATATATTTT. Its translation: CASSPYYFTDGNTIYF.